The sample holds one count of the clone carrying this TCR beta chain. Its antigen is as yet unknown. Germline V CDR1 and CDR2: GTSNPN, SVGIG (reference sequence). The CDR3 has 13 amino acids. The ends were cut back, 5 bases at V and 4 bases at J, with 11 bases in the middle. These data belong to a study of CD8+ T cells in alopecia areata. Study at large: The drug, oral tofacitinib, was given to treated patients at 5 to 10 mg twice daily.

Sequencing templates came from extracted RNA that was reverse transcribed into cDNA. Repertoires were generated with immunoSEQ multiplex PCR, while TCRdb's copy carries only in-frame clones and drops some. The repertoire includes hundreds of thousands of clones, 50% to 70% of them detected once, and just over 0.45% sits in the top ten. Study-wide results and caveats: Across lesional scalp, and particularly alopecia totalis/universalis, clonality surpassed that of normal scalp. Unlike in mice, where it was clearer, TCR sharing across patients was less clear, possibly HLA-related.

The TCR was taken from a human donor with alopecia areata. The chain employs TRBV30 and TRBJ1-4, with D perhaps matching TRBD1 (5 bases). Sequenced material: CD4+ T cells sorted from blood, taken at week 0. CDR3 in DNA: TGTGCCTGGGACAGCGGCGGTAATGAAAAACTGTTTTTT. Translating it yields CAWDSGGNEKLFF.